This TCR beta chain was sequenced during a study of preoperative IRX-2 immunotherapy in early breast cancer. CDR3 size: 13 residues. The germline CDR1 and CDR2 sequences are LNHDA and SQIVND (reference sequence). With 5 bases clipped from V and 5 bases from J, the junction kept 3 bases outside the gene matches. This clone was seen only a few times. Assay used: immunoSEQ multiplex PCR; TCRdb lists only in-frame clones, some missing. The table lists 75,000 to 100,000 clones, about nine tenths of them singletons, with roughly 2% in the top ten. This sample's treatment: preoperative locoregional IRX-2 cytokine immunotherapy.

The clonotype comes from a human donor with breast cancer. Sequencing was performed on tumor tissue, taken after IRX-2 immunotherapy. The chain recombines TRBV19 with TRBJ1-5; 7 bases are a match to TRBD1. CDR3 amino acids: CASSPRGDQPQHF. The DNA of the CDR3 is TGTGCCAGTAGTCCCAGGGGGGATCAGCCCCAGCATTTT.